These 31 T cell receptor beta chains were all obtained from the same sample, sequenced in a study of cytomegalovirus exposure and HLA in healthy donors. Primers: 60 Vbeta forward and 13 Jbeta reverse. Data came from immunoSEQ multiplex PCR; TCRdb stores just in-frame clones and leaves some out. The sample consists of 140,000 or so clones, roughly 72% of them appearing once. Sequencing was done on a sample of PBMCs. The receptors derive from a man aged 40-49 years in good health and CMV-seronegative.

This CDR3 is CASSLETGVSGELFF. The CDR3 DNA is TGTGCCAGCAGCTTAGAGACAGGGGTGTCCGGGGAGCTGTTTTTT. This sequence joins TRBV7-3 and TRBJ2-2; TRBD1 matches 8 bases. This CDR3 region has 15 residues. Germline assignment: CDR1 SGHTA and CDR2 FQGTGA. V lost 2 bases to trimming and J lost 6 bases; unmatched junction nucleotides: 5.

The chain recombines TRBV5-1 with TRBJ2-5; TRBD2 aligns across 13 bases. TRBJ2-7 explains the end of the DNA better; the J call may be wrong. CDR3 length: 16 residues. In germline, CDR1 is SGHRS, CDR2 YFSETQ. In nucleotides, the CDR3 is TGCGCCAGCAGCGCCGGGACTAGCGGGGAGATTTACGAGCAGTACTTC. Translating gives CASSAGTSGEIYEQYF.

This clone showed up just a few times. The CDR3 DNA is TGTGCCAACAGGGGACAGGGGGGTAATAGCAATCAGCCCCAGCATTTT. Translating it yields CANRGQGGNSNQPQHF. The genes are TRBV27 and TRBJ1-5, with 11 bases matching TRBD1. The germline V gene encodes CDR1 MNHEY and CDR2 SMNVEV (reference sequence). The trim removed 10 bases at V and 0 bases at J, leaving 8 bases unmatched. The CDR3 contains 16 residues.

In DNA, the CDR3 is TGTGCCATCAGTACTGGACTAGCGGGAGGTGCAGATACGCAGTATTTT. This gives the protein CAISTGLAGGADTQYF. V and J are TRBV10-3 and TRBJ2-3; 14 nucleotides align to TRBD2. Germline CDR1 ENHRY, CDR2 SYGVKD. The length of the CDR3 is 16 residues. V shed 5 bases, J shed 4 bases, and the junction held 5 bases outside the gene matches.

V usage is TRBV2 and J usage is TRBJ2-3, with 15 bases fitting TRBD2. CDR1 is SNHLY and CDR2 is FYNNEI in the germline V gene. The CDR3 sequence is 18 residues long. V gave up 0 bases and J gave up 6 bases; unmatched junction bases: 7. CDR3 DNA sequence: TGTGCCAGCAGTGAAGCCCCTTGGACTAGCGGGAGGGCGGATACGCAGTATTTT. Translating it yields CASSEAPWTSGRADTQYF.

This clone was seen only once. The rearrangement links TRBV30 to TRBJ2-5, with 8 bases aligning to TRBD1. CDR1 is GTSNPN, CDR2 SVGIG, per germline (reference sequence). The CDR3 contains 15 residues. The J segment lost 5 bases and the V segment lost 1 base, leaving 9 bases of the junction unmatched. CDR3 nucleotides: TGTGCCTGGAGTGAGGTGTCAGGGGGCGGTGAGACCCAGTACTTC. Amino acid sequence: CAWSEVSGGGETQYF.

J is TRBJ2-2 and V is TRBV28, with D possibly being TRBD1 (6 bases). Germline CDR1 is MDHEN and CDR2 is SYDVKM. V was shortened by 2 bases and J by 6 bases, with 13 bases between the two germline ends. This CDR3 is 15 amino acids long. CDR3 DNA sequence: TGTGCCAGCAGTTTAAGGGGGATAAGGTCCGGGGAGCTGTTTTTT. The encoded protein is CASSLRGIRSGELFF. The whole variable domain, filled in from reference TRBV28 and TRBJ2-2, reads DVKVTQSSRYLVKRTGEKVFLECVQDMDHENMFWYRQDPGLGLRLIYFSYDVKMKEKGDIPEGYSVSREKKERFSLILESASTNQTSMYLCASSLRGIRSGELFFGEGSRLTVL.

This clone came up a few times. This rearrangement joins TRBV21-1 to TRBJ1-1; TRBD1, the table's D call, lacks a check against the DNA. TRBV21-1 is flagged as a pseudogene. The CDR3 spans 17 residues. CDR3 protein: CASSPDSRQGENTEAFF. CDR3 coding DNA: TGTGCCAGCAGCCCCGATTCGAGACAGGGGGAGAACACTGAAGCTTTCTTT.

This chain links TRBV5-1 with TRBJ2-3; no clear D. The CDR3 length is 14 residues. Germline-derived CDR1 and CDR2 are SGHRS and YFSETQ. The ends were cut back, 0 bases at V and 4 bases at J, with 9 bases in the middle. The CDR3 nucleotides are TGCGCCAGCAGCTTGGATGGGCCCCCAGATACGCAGTATTTT. It encodes CASSLDGPPDTQYF.

V gene TRBV27 combines with J gene TRBJ2-2; a weak D match, TRBD2 (5 bases). With 2 bases removed from V and 4 bases from J, the gap between germline ends came to 14 bases. Germline lookup yields CDR1 MNHEY and CDR2 SMNVEV (reference sequence). This CDR3 is built from 16 residues. The DNA of the CDR3 is TGTGCCAGCAGTTTAACGAGGGTAGCCGCCACCGGGGAGCTGTTTTTT. Protein product: CASSLTRVAATGELFF.

This clone has only one observation. As DNA, the CDR3 is TGCAGCGTAACCCTCCTAACGGGGAACACTGAAGCTTTCTTT. This translates into CSVTLLTGNTEAFF. This chain joins TRBV29-1 and TRBJ1-1; D ambiguous. Germline V gene sequence: CDR1 SQVTM, CDR2 ANQGSEA. This CDR3 has 14 residues. V was shortened by 6 bases and J by 1 base, with 15 bases between the two germline ends.

This clone was seen only a few times. The rearrangement uses TRBV9 and TRBJ1-4; TRBD1 aligns across 10 bases. The V and J ends lost 6 bases and 6 bases, in that order; junction bases with no gene match: 5. This CDR3 spans 14 amino acids. Germline CDR1 SGDLS, CDR2 YYNGEE. The chain's CDR3 is CASTRGQGDEKLFF. The CDR3 DNA sequence: TGTGCCAGCACCCGAGGACAGGGGGATGAAAAACTGTTTTTT. The complete variable domain, with remaining parts taken from reference TRBV9 and TRBJ1-4, reads DSGVTQTPKHLITATGQRVTLRCSPRSGDLSVYWYQQSLDQGLQFLIQYYNGEERAKGNILERFSAQQFPDLHSELNLSSLELGDSALYFCASTRGQGDEKLFFGSGTQLSVL.

CDR3 protein: CASSLRLESYEQYF. CDR3 nucleotide sequence: TGTGCCAGCAGCTTAAGACTAGAGTCCTACGAGCAGTACTTC. The V gene is TRBV13, the J gene TRBJ2-7; a possible D gene is TRBD2 (6 bases). Germline V gene data show CDR1 as PRHDT and CDR2 as FYEKMQ (reference sequence). The V gene lost 2 bases and the J gene lost 1 base, with 9 bases spanning the gap. The CDR3 runs 14 residues.

The chain carries TRBV28 and TRBJ2-5, with 7 bases identical to TRBD2. The J segment lost 2 bases and the V segment lost 7 bases, leaving 10 bases of the junction unmatched. CDR1 and CDR2 (germline): MDHEN, SYDVKM. The CDR3 covers 15 residues. The CDR3 here is CASTARRGIQETQYF. DNA of the CDR3: TGTGCCAGCACCGCTAGGCGGGGGATACAAGAGACCCAGTACTTC.

This rearrangement joins TRBV19 to TRBJ1-1, with 9 bases identical to TRBD1. The CDR3 length is 13 residues. V trimming: 8 bases; J trimming: 1 base; junction bases outside the gene matches: 2. Germline values: CDR1 LNHDA, CDR2 SQIVND (reference sequence). The chain's CDR3 is CASSGQGNTEAFF. The CDR3 region has the DNA TGTGCCAGTTCGGGACAGGGGAACACTGAAGCTTTCTTT.

This clone was recorded only once. The rearrangement links TRBV13 to TRBJ1-6; tentatively, D is TRBD1 (5 bases). The CDR3 runs 16 residues. Trimming shortened V by 0 bases and J by 0 bases, and 6 bases separated the two germline ends. Germline V CDR1 and CDR2: PRHDT, FYEKMQ (reference sequence). The CDR3 here is CASSLGGPSYNSPLHF. Written as DNA, the CDR3 is TGTGCCAGCAGCTTAGGGGGGCCCTCCTATAATTCACCCCTCCACTTT.

The chain couples TRBV18 to TRBJ1-2; D is perhaps TRBD1 (6 bases). Trimming cost V 5 bases and J 1 base, with 14 bases left between them. The CDR3 length is 15 residues. Germline V gene data show CDR1 as KGHSH and CDR2 as LQKENI. The CDR3 coding sequence is TGTGCCAGCTCAACGTCGACAGGCGTTAACTATGGCTACACCTTC. Protein sequence: CASSTSTGVNYGYTF.

CDR3 protein: CASSLGLAGETQYF. As DNA, the CDR3 is TGTGCCAGCAGCTTAGGGCTAGCGGGAGAGACCCAGTACTTC. V and J are TRBV7-7 and TRBJ2-5; TRBD2 agrees at 8 bases. With V trimmed by 1 base and J by 4 bases, 2 bases remained unmatched. The length of the CDR3 is 14 residues. Per germline, CDR1 SSHAT and CDR2 FNYEAQ (reference sequence). Drawing the rest from reference TRBV7-7 and TRBJ2-5, the complete variable domain is GAGVSQSPRYKVTKRGQDVTLRCDPISSHATLYWYQQALGQGPEFLTYFNYEAQPDKSGLPSDRFSAERPEGSISTLTIQRTEQRDSAMYRCASSLGLAGETQYFGPGTRLLVL.

This clone has only one observation. V is TRBV30 and J is TRBJ2-1; D is perhaps TRBD2 (7 bases). Germline V CDR1 and CDR2: GTSNPN, SVGIG (reference sequence). The CDR3 extends over 14 amino acids. V gave up 8 bases and J gave up 0 bases, with 14 bases separating them. Here the CDR3 DNA reads TGTGCCGGGGGGGCCATCCGCTCCTACAATGAGCAGTTCTTC. This encodes CAGGAIRSYNEQFF.

The J gene is TRBJ2-1, the V gene TRBV9; TRBD2 matches at 9 bases. The CDR3 covers 16 residues. The germline gives CDR1 SGDLS, CDR2 YYNGEE. The trim removed 3 bases at V and 3 bases at J, leaving 7 bases unmatched. CDR3 sequence (DNA): TGTGCCAGCAGCGCTCCGGGACTAGCAGACTACAATGAGCAGTTCTTC. Translating it yields CASSAPGLADYNEQFF.

This clone was detected only a few times. V gene TRBV9 combines with J gene TRBJ2-5, with 11 bases aligning to TRBD2. The CDR3 contains 16 residues. The trim removed 3 bases at V and 5 bases at J, leaving 9 bases unmatched. Germline V CDR1 and CDR2: SGDLS, YYNGEE. The CDR3 bases are TGTGCCAGCAGCGCCTATGCTAGCGGGGGGACGGAGACCCAGTACTTC. This encodes CASSAYASGGTETQYF. Complete variable domain (other parts from reference TRBV9 and TRBJ2-5): DSGVTQTPKHLITATGQRVTLRCSPRSGDLSVYWYQQSLDQGLQFLIQYYNGEERAKGNILERFSAQQFPDLHSELNLSSLELGDSALYFCASSAYASGGTETQYFGPGTRLLVL.

This chain uses TRBV27 with TRBJ2-7; a weak D match, TRBD1 (6 bases). This CDR3 has 12 residues. V shed 3 bases and J shed 5 bases, with 8 bases lying between them. Germline V lookup: CDR1 MNHEY, CDR2 SMNVEV (reference sequence). CDR3 amino acids: CASSLDSHEQYF. The CDR3 bases are TGTGCCAGCAGTTTGGACAGCCACGAGCAGTACTTC.

The chain combines TRBV13 with TRBJ2-5; TRBD2 matches 7 bases. The CDR3 runs to 16 residues. From germline, CDR1 is PRHDT and CDR2 FYEKMQ (reference sequence). Germline trimming cut 4 bases from V and 5 bases from J; bases unmatched to any gene: 13. DNA of the CDR3: TGTGCCAGCAGCTGGGAGCGGGGACCCGGGGGGGAGACCCAGTACTTC. Residues: CASSWERGPGGETQYF.

The CDR3 loop is CASSQIGTGEREQYF. The CDR3 DNA sequence: TGCGCCAGCAGCCAAATCGGGACAGGGGAGAGGGAGCAGTACTTC. The chain links TRBV4-1 to TRBJ2-7, with 10 bases that match TRBD1. V shed 2 bases and J 7 bases; nucleotides not matched to a gene: 8. This CDR3 contains 15 residues. Germline CDR1 MGHRA, CDR2 YSYEKL.

As regards this clone: The same CDR3 can be traced to other DNA sequences in this sample. V usage is TRBV4-1 and J usage is TRBJ2-4; tentative D call: TRBD2 (6 bases). The CDR3 has 17 residues. Trimming took off 3 bases at V and 1 base at J, with 16 bases between the two ends. The germline CDR1 and CDR2 sequences are MGHRA and YSYEKL. CDR3 sequence (DNA): TGCGCCAGCAGCCAGGGGCCGACTAGTGGGGCCAAAAACATTCAGTACTTC. Translating gives CASSQGPTSGAKNIQYF.

V usage is TRBV5-1 and J usage is TRBJ2-7; 8 nucleotides line up with TRBD2. Germline-derived CDR1 and CDR2 are SGHRS and YFSETQ. V dropped 5 bases and J dropped 6; count of bases not matched to a gene: 16. The CDR3 has 16 residues. In DNA, the CDR3 is TGCGCCAGCAGTCCCTTGGGGCAGCGGGAGTTAGGCGAGCAGTACTTC. It specifies CASSPLGQRELGEQYF.

The CDR3 is CASGITSGGTDTQYF. The CDR3 DNA is TGTGCCAGCGGAATTACTAGCGGGGGGACAGATACGCAGTATTTT. This chain uses TRBV28 with TRBJ2-3; TRBD2 matches at 12 bases. The V segment lost 8 bases and the J segment 3 bases; nucleotides outside the gene matches: 6. The CDR3 loop spans 15 amino acids. CDR1 is MDHEN and CDR2 is SYDVKM in the germline V gene. Full variable domain (remainder filled in from reference TRBV28 and TRBJ2-3): DVKVTQSSRYLVKRTGEKVFLECVQDMDHENMFWYRQDPGLGLRLIYFSYDVKMKEKGDIPEGYSVSREKKERFSLILESASTNQTSMYLCASGITSGGTDTQYFGPGTRLTVL.

DNA for the CDR3: TGTGCCAGCAGCCCAAGGTACGGGACAGGGCCGTACGAGCAGTACTTC. Protein sequence: CASSPRYGTGPYEQYF. The V gene is TRBV28, the J gene TRBJ2-7; TRBD1 aligns across 9 bases. CDR3 length: 16 residues. Germline V gene lookup returns CDR1 MDHEN and CDR2 SYDVKM. J was trimmed by 4 bases and V by 6 bases; bases with no gene match: 13.

The CDR3: CASSETGDSGNTIYF. Here the CDR3 DNA reads TGCGCCAGCAGTGAGACAGGCGACTCTGGAAACACCATATATTTT. The chain has TRBV10-2 and TRBJ1-3; D perhaps matches TRBD1 (5 bases). Germline V gives CDR1 WSHSY, CDR2 SAAADI. Trimming cost V 2 bases and J 0 bases, with 8 bases left between them. The CDR3 consists of 15 residues.

This clone appeared a few times. The CDR3 protein is CASSSVKGDQETQYF. For the CDR3, the DNA is TGTGCCAGCAGCTCGGTAAAGGGAGACCAAGAGACCCAGTACTTC. This sequence joins TRBV9 and TRBJ2-5; D possibly corresponds to TRBD2 (5 bases). The CDR3 is 15 residues long. Trimming pared 4 bases from V and 0 bases from J, leaving 13 bases between. CDR1 and CDR2 (germline): SGDLS, YYNGEE.

The rearrangement joins TRBV21-1 to TRBJ1-3; TRBD1 reflects the table's D call only, with no check against the DNA. TRBV21-1 is deemed a pseudogene. The length of the CDR3 is 17 residues. CDR3 DNA sequence: TGTGCCAGCAGCGCGCTCACTGAAGGGGGCTCTGGAAACACCATATATTTT. Amino acids: CASSALTEGGSGNTIYF.